The clone carrying this TCR beta chain was seen more than once but under ten times. An equimolar mix of two oligonucleotides served as the beta constant-region primer for TRBC1 and TRBC2. Ligated cDNA was amplified by four rounds of PCR with nested alpha and beta constant-region primers and SP2. MiXCR was run by TCRdb on the UMI-ligation and nested PCR reads, yielding one entry per CDR3 protein. The sample gives about 120,000 distinct CDR3 sequences, roughly 36% of which show up once; less than 1% is in the top ten. The data stem from a study of naive and memory T cell subsets. Per the germline V gene, CDR1 is SGHRS and CDR2 is YFSETQ. The CDR3 sequence is 14 residues long. Trimming shortened V by 0 bases and J by 1 base, and 6 bases separated the two germline ends.

This clonotype was obtained from a human donor in good health. V and J are TRBV5-1 and TRBJ2-3; D gene ambiguous. The sample consisted of central memory CD4+ T cells from blood. The CDR3, as DNA: TGCGCCAGCAGCTTGGGCGACGGCACAGATACGCAGTATTTT. This codes for CASSLGDGTDTQYF.